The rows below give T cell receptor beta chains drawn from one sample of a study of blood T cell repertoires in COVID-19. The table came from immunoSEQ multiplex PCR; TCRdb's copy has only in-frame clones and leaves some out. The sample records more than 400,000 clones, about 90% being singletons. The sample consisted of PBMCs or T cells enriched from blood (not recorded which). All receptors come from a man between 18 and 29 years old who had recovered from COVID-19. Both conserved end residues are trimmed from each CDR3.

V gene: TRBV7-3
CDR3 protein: ASSLRQGSPLH

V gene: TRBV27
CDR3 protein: ASSLFFSGFPQH

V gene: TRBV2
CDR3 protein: ASRQGTNSGANVLT

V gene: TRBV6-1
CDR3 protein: ASSERLAGGPGETQY

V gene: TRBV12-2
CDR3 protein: ASRYRGRQPQH

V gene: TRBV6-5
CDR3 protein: ASSYSDRTNTEAF

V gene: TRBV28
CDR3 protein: ASSLSGTGGTGELF

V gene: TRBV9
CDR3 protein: ASSVLSGMSTDTQY

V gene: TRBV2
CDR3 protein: ASPRGGMNTEAF

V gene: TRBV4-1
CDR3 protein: ASSSGQGANEQF

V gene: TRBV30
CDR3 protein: AWSQDRGMGSNQPQH

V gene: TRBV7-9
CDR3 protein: ASSTTGGANEKLF

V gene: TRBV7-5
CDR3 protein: VRSPRTSGTGELF

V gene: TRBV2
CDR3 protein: ASTKDRLNSYNEQF

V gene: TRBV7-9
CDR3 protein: ASTSRDSSSYNSPLH

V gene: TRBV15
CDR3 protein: ATSESPRTEENIQY

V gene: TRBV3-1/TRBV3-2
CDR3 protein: ASSHLRETQY

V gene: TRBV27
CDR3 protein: ASSPSIEGAQHGYT

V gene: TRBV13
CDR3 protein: ASSSKREGRGTQY

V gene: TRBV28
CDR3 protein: ASSSNVSPGQSIYGYT

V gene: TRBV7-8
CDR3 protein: ASSLVQGEIWTEAF

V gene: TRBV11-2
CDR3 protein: ASSLNRDRFSLYGYT

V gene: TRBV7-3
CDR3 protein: ASSAVGQGSDTQY

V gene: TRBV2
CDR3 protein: ASSVGGRNSPLH

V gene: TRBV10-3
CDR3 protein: AIRRGQGSTGELF

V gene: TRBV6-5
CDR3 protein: ASSSAPGQRNQPQH

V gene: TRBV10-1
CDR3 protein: ASSESGAPRTGELF

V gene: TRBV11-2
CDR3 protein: ASSAAAGANVLT

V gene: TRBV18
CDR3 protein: ASSGRENSPLH

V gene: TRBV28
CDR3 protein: ASINTGIVREQY

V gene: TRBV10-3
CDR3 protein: AISGGGTGLNTEAF

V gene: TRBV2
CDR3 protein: ASGASGRVDTQY

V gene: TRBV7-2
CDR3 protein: ASSYSPGANVLT

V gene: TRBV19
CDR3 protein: ASSMDRASYGYT

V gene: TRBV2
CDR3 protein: ASSQLAGSYEQY

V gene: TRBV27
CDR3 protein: ASSNSGRWNEQF

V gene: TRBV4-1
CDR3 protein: ASSLRDWSTDTQY

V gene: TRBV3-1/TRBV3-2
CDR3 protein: ASSPETGFSFGYT